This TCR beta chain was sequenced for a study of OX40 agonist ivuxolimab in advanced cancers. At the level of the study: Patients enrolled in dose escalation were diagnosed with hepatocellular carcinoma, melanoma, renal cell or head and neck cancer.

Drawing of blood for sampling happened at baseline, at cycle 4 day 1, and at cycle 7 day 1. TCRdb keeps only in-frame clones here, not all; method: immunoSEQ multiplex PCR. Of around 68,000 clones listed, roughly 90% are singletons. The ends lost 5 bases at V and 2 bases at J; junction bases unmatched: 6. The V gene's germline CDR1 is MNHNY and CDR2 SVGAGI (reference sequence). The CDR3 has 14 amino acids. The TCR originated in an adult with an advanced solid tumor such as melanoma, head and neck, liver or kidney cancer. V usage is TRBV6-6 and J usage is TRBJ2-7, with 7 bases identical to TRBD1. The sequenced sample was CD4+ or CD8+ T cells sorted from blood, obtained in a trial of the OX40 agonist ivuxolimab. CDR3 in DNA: TGTGCCAGCAGTCGACGGGACAGCGCCTACGAGCAGTACTTC. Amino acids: CASSRRDSAYEQYF.